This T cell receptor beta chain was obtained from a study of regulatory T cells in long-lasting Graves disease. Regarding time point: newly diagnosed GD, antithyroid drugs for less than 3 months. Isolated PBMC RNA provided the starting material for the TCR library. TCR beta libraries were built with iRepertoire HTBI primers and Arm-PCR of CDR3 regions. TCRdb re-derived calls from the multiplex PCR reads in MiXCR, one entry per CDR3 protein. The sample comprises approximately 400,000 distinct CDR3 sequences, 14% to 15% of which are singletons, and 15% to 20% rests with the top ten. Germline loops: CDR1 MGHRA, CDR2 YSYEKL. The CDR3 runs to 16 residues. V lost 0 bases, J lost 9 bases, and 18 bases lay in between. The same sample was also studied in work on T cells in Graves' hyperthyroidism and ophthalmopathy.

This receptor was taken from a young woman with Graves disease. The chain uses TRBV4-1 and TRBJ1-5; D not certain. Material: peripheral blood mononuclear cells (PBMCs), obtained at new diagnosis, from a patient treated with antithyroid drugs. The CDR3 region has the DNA TGCGCCAGCAGCCAAGATTCTAACACCCCATGGAGGCCCCAGCATTTT. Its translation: CASSQDSNTPWRPQHF.